This T cell receptor (beta chain) emerged from a study of glioma-infiltrating T cells after dendritic cell vaccination. PBMC sampling occurred before vaccination, two weeks after the third dose, and at progression. Between the trimmed V and J ends, which lost 4 bases and 6 bases, there was a span of 9 bases. The CDR3 contains 11 residues. Germline V gene data show CDR1 as SQVTM and CDR2 as ANQGSEA. Primers: 60 V beta forward and 13 J beta reverse. Sequencing used immunoSEQ multiplex PCR; TCRdb keeps in-frame clones, though not all of them. This table has about 92,000 clones, approximately 90% appearing once.

The V and J genes are TRBV29-1 and TRBJ1-1; no reliable D call. The clonotype comes from a human donor with glioblastoma. The sample here was blood, taken before dendritic cell vaccination. CDR3 in DNA: TGCAGCGTTGTAGAGGGAGCTGAAGCTTTCTTT. Amino acids: CSVVEGAEAFF.